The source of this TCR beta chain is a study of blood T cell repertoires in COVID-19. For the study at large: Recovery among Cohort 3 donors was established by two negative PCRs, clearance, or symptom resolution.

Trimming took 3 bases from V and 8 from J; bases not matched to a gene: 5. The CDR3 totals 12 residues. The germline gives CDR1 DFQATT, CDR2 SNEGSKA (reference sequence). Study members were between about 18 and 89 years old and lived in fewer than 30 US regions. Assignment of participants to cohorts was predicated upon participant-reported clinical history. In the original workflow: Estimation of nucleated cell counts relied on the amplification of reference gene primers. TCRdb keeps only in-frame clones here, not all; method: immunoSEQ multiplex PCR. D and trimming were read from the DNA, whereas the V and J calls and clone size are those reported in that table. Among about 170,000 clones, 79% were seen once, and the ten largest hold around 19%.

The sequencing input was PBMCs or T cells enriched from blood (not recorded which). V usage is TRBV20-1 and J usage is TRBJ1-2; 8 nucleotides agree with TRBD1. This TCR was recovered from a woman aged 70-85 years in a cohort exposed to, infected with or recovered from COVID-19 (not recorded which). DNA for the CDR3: TGCAGTGCTAGTGGACAGGGTGGCGGCTACACCTTC. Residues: CSASGQGGGYTF.